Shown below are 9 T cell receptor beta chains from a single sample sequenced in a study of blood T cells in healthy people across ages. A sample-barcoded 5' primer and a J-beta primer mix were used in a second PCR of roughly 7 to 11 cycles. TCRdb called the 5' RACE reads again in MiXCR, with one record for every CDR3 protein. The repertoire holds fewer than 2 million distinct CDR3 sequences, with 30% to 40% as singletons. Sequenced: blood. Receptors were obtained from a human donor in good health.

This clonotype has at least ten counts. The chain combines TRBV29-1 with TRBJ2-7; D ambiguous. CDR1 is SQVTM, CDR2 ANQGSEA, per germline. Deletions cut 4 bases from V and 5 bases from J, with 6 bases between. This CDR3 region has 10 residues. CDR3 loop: CSVVLNEQYF. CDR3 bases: TGCAGCGTTGTTCTGAACGAGCAGTACTTC.

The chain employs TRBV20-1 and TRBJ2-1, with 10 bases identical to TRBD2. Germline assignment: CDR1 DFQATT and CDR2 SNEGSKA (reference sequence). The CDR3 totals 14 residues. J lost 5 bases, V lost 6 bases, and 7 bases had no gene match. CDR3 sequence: CSARSGGGNNEQFF. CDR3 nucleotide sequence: TGCAGTGCCCGGAGCGGGGGGGGAAACAATGAGCAGTTCTTC.

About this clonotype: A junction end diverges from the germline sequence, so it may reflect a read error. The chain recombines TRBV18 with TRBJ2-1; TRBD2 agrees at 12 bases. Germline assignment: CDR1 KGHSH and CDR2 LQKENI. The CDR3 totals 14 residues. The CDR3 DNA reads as TGTGCCAGTCTGACTAGCGGGGGATACAGTGAGCAGTTCTTC. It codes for CASLTSGGYSEQFF. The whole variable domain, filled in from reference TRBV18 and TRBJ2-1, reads NAGVMQNPRHLVRRRGQEARLRCSPMKGHSHVYWYRQLPEEGLKFMVYLQKENIIDESGMPKERFSAEFPKEGPSILRIQQVVRGDSAAYFCASLTSGGYSEQFFGPGTRLTVL.

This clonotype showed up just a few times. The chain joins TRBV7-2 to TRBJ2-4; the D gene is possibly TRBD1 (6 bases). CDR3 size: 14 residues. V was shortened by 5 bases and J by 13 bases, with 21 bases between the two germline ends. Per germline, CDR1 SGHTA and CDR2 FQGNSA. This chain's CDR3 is CASSLSAGVGEQYF. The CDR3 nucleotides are TGTGCCAGCAGCCTATCCGCAGGGGTCGGGGAGCAGTACTTC.

CDR3: CASSFQTGREQYF. DNA for the CDR3: TGTGCCAGCAGCTTTCAGACAGGGCGGGAGCAGTACTTC. The chain links TRBV7-3 to TRBJ2-5; D may correspond to TRBD1 or TRBD2 (7 bases each). The V end lost 3 bases, the J end lost 11 bases, and 16 bases lay between the germline ends. The CDR3 has 13 residues. Germline V lookup: CDR1 SGHTA, CDR2 FQGTGA.

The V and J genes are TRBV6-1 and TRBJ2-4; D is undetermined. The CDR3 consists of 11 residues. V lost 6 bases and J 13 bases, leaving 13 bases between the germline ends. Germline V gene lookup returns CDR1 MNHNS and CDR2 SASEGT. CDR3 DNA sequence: TGTGCCAGCAGCACCCCTGGAGAGCAGTACTTC. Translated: CASSTPGEQYF.

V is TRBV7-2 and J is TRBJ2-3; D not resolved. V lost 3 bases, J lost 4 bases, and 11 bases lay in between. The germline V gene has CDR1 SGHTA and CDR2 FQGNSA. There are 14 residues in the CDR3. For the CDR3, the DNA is TGTGCCAGCAGCTTCTCGGTGTCCGCAGATACGCAGTATTTT. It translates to CASSFSVSADTQYF.

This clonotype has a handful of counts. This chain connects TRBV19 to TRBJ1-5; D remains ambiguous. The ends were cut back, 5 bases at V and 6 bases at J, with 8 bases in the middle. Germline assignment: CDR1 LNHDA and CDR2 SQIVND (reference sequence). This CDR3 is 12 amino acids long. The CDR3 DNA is TGTGCCAGTAGTCCTAAAAGTCAGCCCCAGCATTTT. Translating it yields CASSPKSQPQHF.

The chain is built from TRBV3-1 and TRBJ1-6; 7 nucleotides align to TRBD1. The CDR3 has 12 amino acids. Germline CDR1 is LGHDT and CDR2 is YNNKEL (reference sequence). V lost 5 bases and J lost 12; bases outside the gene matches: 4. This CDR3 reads CASSSTGEPLHF. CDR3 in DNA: TGTGCCAGCAGCTCTACAGGGGAACCCCTCCACTTT.